Reported below is one TCR beta chain. Its cognate antigen has yet to be identified. The record has no base qualities; no much larger clone is one base away. These data originate in a study of blood T cell repertoires in COVID-19 (dated by TCRdb to 2018 to 2020). About the investigation overall: Samples from collaborators originated in the United States, Italy and Spain and spanned both the acute and convalescent phases of COVID-19. Samples came from the ongoing ImmuneRACE study (first 160 participants) plus 1,254 subjects from 6 global collaborators. Deeply sampled blood TCRbeta repertoires from subjects exposed to, actively infected with, or recovered from COVID-19 were included in the dataset. The repertoires were made available in a free public database intended to serve as a resource for research on the immune response to SARS-CoV-2. Where available, HLA class I and class II types were obtained from metadata supplied by the sample provider rather than from assay-based typing. The prospective study material was composed of cDNA or gDNA derived from T cells, B-cell-depleted T cells, or PBMCs. Sample metadata almost always included a de-identified subject ID, COVID-19 status, age in years and sex. Study-level results and caveats: How much clinical and demographic metadata was included differed by source and by participant, and the metadata was provided uncurated.

The collaborating institutions used their own protocols to collect whole blood in K2EDTA tubes. For TCRbeta analysis, collaborators shipped samples in one of three forms: frozen whole blood, isolated PBMCs, or DNA extracted from either of those sample types. TCRbeta CDR3 regions were amplified from genomic DNA using the immunoSEQ Assay, a bias-controlled multiplex PCR. In the source study's methods: Within the assay, amplification of reference gene primers was used to estimate how many nucleated cells each sample contained. To quantify the absolute abundance of each unique TCRbeta CDR3 rearrangement, sequence reads were collapsed and filtered. Productive Simpson clonality was computed per sample as the square root of Simpson's diversity index over productive rearrangements. As stored in TCRdb, this immuneACCESS dataset retains in-frame rearrangements with V and J assigned. A fraction of the clones does not appear; measured against another copy, unresolved V genes explain less than half of the discrepancy, and the remainder lacks a known reason. V, J and clone size are those of that table, while D and trimming were read from the DNA. This sample holds 200,000 or so clones; roughly 80% were observed only once. The ten largest clones capture approximately 15% of the sample.

The germline V gene sets CDR1 to SGDLS and CDR2 to YYNGEE. The CDR3 covers 13 residues, taking in both the cysteine and the phenylalanine. Only CDR3 DNA remains: 39 bases, in frame from the first base. Deletion took 3 bases off V and 5 bases off J, with a span of 10 bases between the germline ends. The chain uses TRBV9 and TRBJ2-3; the D gene assignment is ambiguous. Sequencing input: peripheral blood. The receptor comes from a man aged 55 to 70 with active or convalescent COVID-19. The CDR3: CASSGSVGDTQYF. The base sequence is TGTGCCAGCAGCGGAAGCGTTGGAGATACGCAGTATTTT.